The T cell receptor beta chain described here comes from a study of naive and memory T cell subsets. Study findings and constraints: Activation and differentiation may alter RNA-based TCR counts. A clonotype means one alpha or beta sequence, not an alpha/beta pair. Possibly reflecting memory cells re-expressing CD45RA, a few larger clonotypes occurred in naive repertoires, especially CD8. Over 85% of naive TCR sequences appeared only once, unlike memory subsets. TCR abundance followed a power law differing between naive and memory subsets.

Germline CDR1 reads SQVTM; CDR2 reads ANQGSEA. V lost 4 bases and J lost 5, with 11 bases in between. The length of the CDR3 is 12 residues. The beta constant-region primer was an equimolar mix of two oligonucleotides covering TRBC1 and TRBC2. Nested alpha and beta constant-region primers with the SP2 primer drove four PCR rounds on ligated cDNA. Using its own MiXCR run on the UMI-ligation and nested PCR reads, TCRdb lists one record per CDR3 protein. Altogether roughly 99,000 distinct CDR3 sequences are present, about 10% being singletons, with the ten largest covering more than 0.11%. This clonotype occurred a few times. Antigen unknown.

The chain uses TRBV29-1 and TRBJ1-1; TRBD1 might be the D (5 bases). The specimen sequenced was naive CD4+ T cells from blood. The source is a human donor in good health. This CDR3 is CSVAQGRTEAFF. Written as DNA, the CDR3 is TGCAGCGTTGCTCAGGGTAGGACTGAAGCTTTCTTT.